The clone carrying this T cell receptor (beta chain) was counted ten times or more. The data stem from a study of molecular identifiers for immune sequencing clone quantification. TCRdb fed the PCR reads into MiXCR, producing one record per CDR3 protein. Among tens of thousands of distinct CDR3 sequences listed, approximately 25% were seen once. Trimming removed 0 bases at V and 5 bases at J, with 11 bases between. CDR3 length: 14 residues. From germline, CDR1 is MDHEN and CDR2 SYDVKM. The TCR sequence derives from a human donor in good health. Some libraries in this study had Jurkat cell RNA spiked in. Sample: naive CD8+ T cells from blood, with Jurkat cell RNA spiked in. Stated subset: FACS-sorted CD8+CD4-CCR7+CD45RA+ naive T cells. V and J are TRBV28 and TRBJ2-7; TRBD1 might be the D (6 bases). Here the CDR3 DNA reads TGTGCCAGCAGTTTATGGACCTCAGGGGACGAGCAGTACTTC. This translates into CASSLWTSGDEQYF.